A single T cell receptor beta chain is shown here with its context. Germline-derived CDR1 and CDR2 are MDHEN and SYDVKM. The CDR3 sequence is 14 residues long. The V and J ends lost 9 bases and 2 bases, in that order; junction bases with no gene match: 9. The data derive from a study of shared clonotypes between healthy human individuals. Profiled with immunoSEQ multiplex PCR; TCRdb holds only in-frame clones, not every one. Of about 1.4 million clones in the sample, roughly 97% were seen once. The receptor was isolated from a man between 25 and 39 years old in good health. The J gene is TRBJ2-7, the V gene TRBV28; 8 nucleotides agree with TRBD1. Sequenced: naive CD4+ T cells sorted from blood. The subset is: CD45RA+ positively selected. Here the CDR3 reads CASTHRDRPYEQYF. CDR3 DNA: TGTGCCAGTACCCACCGGGACAGGCCCTACGAGCAGTACTTC.